The rows below give T cell receptor beta chains drawn from one sample of a study. TCRdb itself ran the 5' RACE reads through MiXCR, one entry per CDR3 protein. This sample has tens of thousands of distinct CDR3 sequences, with around 26% found just once. The sample consisted of tumor-infiltrating memory CD4+ T cells sorted from the breast tumor. These receptors all come from a female donor with breast cancer. The CDR3 runs from the conserved cysteine through the conserved F or W. The D gene is left open where the match is weak. For some rows the clone size is stated as once, few or many, or as a class when expanded; others skip it.

j_call clone_size v_call d_call cdr3_nt cdr3_aa
TRBJ1-1 NA TRBV7-2 NA TGTGCCAGCAGCCAAGGACAGCTTGGAGCTTTCTTT CASSQGQLGAFF
TRBJ1-1 NA TRBV29-1 NA TGCAGCGTGACCCGGGACGTGTGGGCTGAAGCTTTCTTT CSVTRDVWAEAFF
TRBJ1-1 NA TRBV5-1 NA TGCGCCAGCAGCCCGCAGGGTTCCGGTGAAGCTTTCTTT CASSPQGSGEAFF
TRBJ2-1 NA TRBV20-1 TRBD2 TGCAGTGCTAGAGATCAACGAGCGGGAGCCTACAATGAGCAGTTCTTC CSARDQRAGAYNEQFF
TRBJ2-2 NA TRBV5-1 TRBD2 TGCGCCAGCAGAGCCGGTCGAGGAATGGCGGGAGGGCCAGGCGGGGAGCTGTTTTTT CASRAGRGMAGGPGGELFF
TRBJ2-7 few TRBV6-5 TRBD1 TGTGCCAGCAGTTACAGGGACAGGGGGTCCTACGAGCAGTACTTC CASSYRDRGSYEQYF
TRBJ2-2 few TRBV7-8 TRBD2 TGTGCCAGCAGCTTAAGGCTAGCGGTTATCGGGGAGCTGTTTTTT CASSLRLAVIGELFF
TRBJ2-3 few TRBV4-3 NA TGCGCCAGCAGCCGGGGACAAGACACAGATACGCAGTATTTT CASSRGQDTDTQYF
TRBJ2-3 few TRBV7-8 NA TGTGCCAGCCGGAGGGACACAGATACGCAGTATTTT CASRRDTDTQYF
TRBJ2-3 many TRBV4-1 NA TGCGCCAGCAGCCAAGATGCGGCTAGGCGAAAGGGGTATTTT CASSQDAARRKGYF
TRBJ2-1 NA TRBV15 TRBD2 TGTGCCACCAGCAGTGAAAAAGCGGGGGGGCGTTACAATGAGCAGTTCTTC CATSSEKAGGRYNEQFF
TRBJ2-5 many TRBV7-7 TRBD2 TGTGCTAGCAGCTGGGCTAGCGGGACCCAAGAGACCCAGTACTTC CASSWASGTQETQYF
TRBJ2-1 few TRBV7-2 TRBD2 TGTGCCAGCAGCTTGGGGACTAGCGTCTACAATGAGCAGTTCTTC CASSLGTSVYNEQFF
TRBJ2-2 many TRBV7-9 NA TGTGCCAGCAGCTTAGAGAACACCGGGGAGCTGTTTTTT CASSLENTGELFF
TRBJ2-1 once TRBV7-3 TRBD2 TGTGCCAGCAGCCCGAATAGCGGGAGGGCCGCACATGGGCAGTTCTTC CASSPNSGRAAHGQFF
TRBJ1-2 NA TRBV5-1 NA TGCGCCAGCAGCCCACTACTCGGGGAAAACTATGGCTACACCTTC CASSPLLGENYGYTF
TRBJ2-3 NA TRBV10-1 NA TGCGCCAGCAGGGGCCGACAGCGGGCACACTTAGATACGCAGTATTTT CASRGRQRAHLDTQYF
TRBJ1-2 few TRBV5-4 TRBD1 TGTGCCAGCAGCCTTGGACAGGGGAGGTATGGCTACACCTTC CASSLGQGRYGYTF
TRBJ2-1 NA TRBV5-1 NA TGCGCCAGCAGCTTAGAAGGAGGTTACAATGAGCAGTTCTTC CASSLEGGYNEQFF
TRBJ2-3 NA TRBV5-1 TRBD2 TGCGCCAGCAGCCGGCAAGCGGGAGACACAGATACGCAGTATTTT CASSRQAGDTDTQYF
TRBJ1-4 NA TRBV5-5 NA TGTGCCAGCAGCCAAGGGACACTAGACGAAAAACTGTTTTTT CASSQGTLDEKLFF
TRBJ1-2 NA TRBV29-1 NA TGCAGCGTTGAATTCAGGGACCTTAACTATGGCTACACCTTC CSVEFRDLNYGYTF
TRBJ1-6 few TRBV6-1 NA TGTGCCAGCAGTGAATTTGGGAATTCACCCCTCCACTTT CASSEFGNSPLHF
TRBJ2-5 NA TRBV5-6 TRBD1 TGTGCCAGCAGCTTGCGACAGGGGGCGCGGGAGACCCAGTACTTC CASSLRQGARETQYF
TRBJ2-7 NA TRBV20-1 NA TGCAGTGCTCCCACCTTGGGGGAGCAGTACTTC CSAPTLGEQYF
TRBJ2-2 few TRBV7-6 NA TGTGCCAGCAGCTTAGCAGGGGCAGCCAACACCGGGGAGCTGTTTTTT CASSLAGAANTGELFF
TRBJ2-7 NA TRBV11-2 TRBD1 TGTGCCAGCAGCTTAGAGGCGGACAGGTACTACGAGCAGTACTTC CASSLEADRYYEQYF
TRBJ2-7 medium-sized TRBV12-3/TRBV12-4 NA TGTGCCAGCAGTTATCAGGGTGAGAGTTACGAGCAGTACTTC CASSYQGESYEQYF
TRBJ2-5 NA TRBV5-1 NA TGCGCCAGCAGCCTAGGACTGTCGCAACCTTACCAAGAGACCCAGTACTTC CASSLGLSQPYQETQYF